Listed below are T cell receptor beta chains from one sample, sequenced in a study of T cell responses to AZD1222 COVID-19 vaccine. Sequencing used immunoSEQ multiplex PCR; TCRdb keeps in-frame clones, though not all of them. Of more than 150,000 clones in the sample, 80% to 90% were seen once. The sample consisted of peripheral blood, taken on day 0 of AZD1222 vaccination. These receptors all stem from an adult in good health. The CDR3 runs from the conserved cysteine through the conserved F or W. The D gene is left open where the match is weak. A row's size may be missing; if present it is once, few, many or a size class.

d_call	j_call	clone_size	v_call	cdr3_aa	cdr3_nt
NA	TRBJ1-4	NA	TRBV6-1	CASKGGGDNEKLFF	TGTGCCAGCAAGGGGGGAGGCGATAATGAAAAACTGTTTTTT
TRBD1	TRBJ2-2	NA	TRBV5-5	CASSLLDRGNTGELFF	TGTGCCAGCAGCTTGCTGGACAGGGGGAACACCGGGGAGCTGTTTTTT
NA	TRBJ2-3	NA	TRBV5-1	CASSLGQLTDTQYF	TGCGCCAGCAGCCTTGGACAGTTAACAGATACGCAGTATTTT
NA	TRBJ1-2	medium-sized	TRBV6-1	CASSEAAIYGYTF	TGTGCCAGCAGTGAAGCGGCAATCTATGGCTACACCTTC
NA	TRBJ2-1	NA	TRBV7-2	CASSLAYRARYNEQFF	TGTGCCAGCAGCTTAGCCTACCGGGCGAGGTACAATGAGCAGTTCTTC
NA	TRBJ2-7	NA	TRBV24-1	CATSDAGFSYSEQYF	TGTGCCACCAGTGATGCAGGGTTTTCCTACTCCGAGCAGTACTTC
NA	TRBJ1-3	NA	TRBV28	CASKDGRGGNTIYF	TGTGCCAGCAAGGACGGACGGGGCGGGAACACCATATATTTT
NA	TRBJ2-1	NA	TRBV4-1	CASSQVGRGEQFF	TGCGCCAGCAGCCAAGTCGGCCGGGGAGAGCAGTTCTTC
NA	TRBJ2-7	few	TRBV7-8	CASSLRLQGGEQYF	TGTGCCAGCAGCTTACGGCTACAGGGTGGCGAGCAGTACTTC
NA	TRBJ2-5	NA	TRBV11-2	CASSRTDKETQYF	TGTGCCAGCAGCCGGACTGATAAAGAGACCCAGTACTTC
TRBD2	TRBJ2-2	NA	TRBV5-4	CASSSISGFGAGELFF	TGTGCCAGCAGCTCCATTAGCGGGTTTGGCGCCGGGGAGCTGTTTTTT
NA	TRBJ2-2	NA	TRBV5-1	CASSLGTGTGELFF	TGCGCCAGCAGCCTAGGGACTGGGACCGGGGAGCTGTTTTTT
NA	TRBJ2-2	NA	TRBV4-1	CASSQDQTWVTGELFF	TGCGCCAGCAGCCAAGACCAAACTTGGGTAACCGGGGAGCTGTTTTTT
NA	TRBJ1-1	NA	TRBV6-2/TRBV6-3	CASSWGAGGEAFF	TGTGCCAGCAGTTGGGGTGCGGGTGGTGAAGCTTTCTTT
NA	TRBJ1-6	NA	TRBV23-1	CASSQSIYRTDGSPLHF	TGCGCCAGCAGTCAATCCATATATCGGACAGATGGTTCACCCCTCCACTTT
NA	TRBJ1-3	NA	TRBV7-3	CASSLGHSGNTIYF	TGTGCCAGCAGCTTGGGGCACTCTGGAAACACCATATATTTT
TRBD1	TRBJ1-2	NA	TRBV13	CASSLPSTGGGNYGYTF	TGTGCCAGCAGCTTACCTTCCACAGGAGGGGGCAACTATGGCTACACCTTC
NA	TRBJ1-2	NA	TRBV6-5	CASSPLGGYGYTF	TGTGCCAGCAGCCCGCTTGGGGGCTATGGCTACACCTTC